This T cell receptor (beta chain) was recorded in a study of blood T cell repertoires in COVID-19. Study overall: Samples taken during acute and convalescent COVID-19 were collected in the United States, Italy and Spain. The cDNA or gDNA used as material had been derived from T cells, B-cell-depleted T cells, or PBMCs.

Original processing notes: Nucleated cell counts were estimated from reference gene primer amplification. The protocol was immunoSEQ multiplex PCR, while the TCRdb copy is restricted to in-frame clones and leaves out a portion. The V and J calls and clone size are taken from that table; D and trimming were inferred from the DNA. Of over 150,000 clones listed, more than 65% are singletons. The CDR3 is 14 residues long. Per the germline V gene, CDR1 is SGHDT and CDR2 is YYEEEE. V shed 0 bases and J shed 4 bases, with 8 bases lying between them. The V call is TRBV5-6, the J call TRBJ2-1, with no clear D. The TCR originated in a woman at least 80 years old with active or convalescent COVID-19. Material: peripheral blood. The CDR3 region is CASSLEMRYNEQFF. The CDR3 DNA is TGTGCCAGCAGCTTGGAGATGCGATACAATGAGCAGTTCTTC. The variable domain in full, completed from reference TRBV5-6 and TRBJ2-1, reads DAGVTQSPTHLIKTRGQQVTLRCSPKSGHDTVSWYQQALGQGPQFIFQYYEEEERQRGNFPDRFSGHQFPNYSSELNVNALLLGDSALYLCASSLEMRYNEQFFGPGTRLTVL.